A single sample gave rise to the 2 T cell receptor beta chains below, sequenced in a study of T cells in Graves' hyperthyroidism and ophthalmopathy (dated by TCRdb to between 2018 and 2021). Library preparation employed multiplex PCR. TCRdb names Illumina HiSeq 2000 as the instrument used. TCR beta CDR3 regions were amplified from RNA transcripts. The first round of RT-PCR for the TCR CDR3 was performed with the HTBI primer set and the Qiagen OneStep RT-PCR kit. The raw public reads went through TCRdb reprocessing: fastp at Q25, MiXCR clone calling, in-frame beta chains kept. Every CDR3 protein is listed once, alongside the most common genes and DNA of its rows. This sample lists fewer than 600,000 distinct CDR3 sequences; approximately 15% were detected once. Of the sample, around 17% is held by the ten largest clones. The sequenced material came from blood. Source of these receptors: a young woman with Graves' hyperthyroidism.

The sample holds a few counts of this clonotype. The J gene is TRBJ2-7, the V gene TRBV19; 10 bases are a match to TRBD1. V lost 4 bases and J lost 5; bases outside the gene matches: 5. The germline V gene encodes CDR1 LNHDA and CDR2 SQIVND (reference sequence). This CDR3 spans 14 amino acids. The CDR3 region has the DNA TGTGCCAGTAGTACCGGACAGGGGGTCGACGAGCAGTACTTC. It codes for CASSTGQGVDEQYF.

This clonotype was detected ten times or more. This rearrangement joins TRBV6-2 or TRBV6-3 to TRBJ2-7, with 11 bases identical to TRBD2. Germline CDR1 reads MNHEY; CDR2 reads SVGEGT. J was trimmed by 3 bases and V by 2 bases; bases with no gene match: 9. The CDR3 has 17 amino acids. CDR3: CASSYPMTSGTHYEQYF. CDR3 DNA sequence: TGTGCCAGCAGTTACCCGATGACTAGCGGGACCCACTACGAGCAGTACTTC.